This is a list of T cell receptor beta chains from one sample in a study of post-analysis software for immune sequencing data. Using its own MiXCR run on the PCR reads, TCRdb lists one record per CDR3 protein. The table includes roughly 540,000 distinct CDR3 sequences, around 34% detected once. Sequenced sample: blood. These receptor sequences come from a girl aged 2-17 years with multiple sclerosis. CDR3s include the opening cysteine and the closing phenylalanine or tryptophan. A D gene is named only where the DNA matches it firmly. Size tells how often a clone was seen (once, few, many) or the class of an expanded clone, and some rows leave it out.

v_call	d_call	j_call	clone_size	cdr3_aa	cdr3_nt
TRBV20-1	-	TRBJ2-1	many	CSPQTRGGYNEQFF	TGCAGTCCTCAGACGAGGGGGGGCTACAATGAGCAGTTCTTC
TRBV2	-	TRBJ2-7	-	CASREGPYEQYF	TGTGCCAGCAGGGAAGGGCCCTACGAGCAGTACTTC
TRBV7-9	-	TRBJ1-4	-	CASRSDVKRGLNEKLFF	TGTGCCAGCAGGAGCGACGTCAAGCGGGGTCTTAATGAAAAACTGTTTTTT
TRBV3-1	-	TRBJ1-4	few	CATSREEEKLFF	TGTGCCACCTCTAGGGAAGAGGAAAAACTGTTTTTT
TRBV6-6	TRBD1	TRBJ2-1	many	CASSYSGQGAKNEQFF	TGTGCCAGCAGTTACTCGGGACAGGGGGCGAAAAATGAGCAGTTCTTC
TRBV10-2	-	TRBJ1-1	-	CASSTGTRSTEAFF	TGCGCCAGCAGCACCGGGACACGGAGCACTGAAGCTTTCTTT
TRBV29-1	-	TRBJ2-1	-	CGVEMEDEQFF	TGCGGCGTTGAGATGGAAGATGAGCAGTTCTTC
TRBV29-1	-	TRBJ2-1	once	CSGRPPSNEQFF	TGCAGCGGACGACCTCCTAGCAATGAGCAGTTCTTC
TRBV20-1	-	TRBJ2-7	few	CSARASGEPYEQYF	TGCAGTGCTAGAGCCTCAGGGGAGCCCTACGAGCAGTACTTC
TRBV20-1	TRBD2	TRBJ2-1	few	CSARDSSGGASEQFF	TGCAGTGCTAGAGATTCTAGCGGGGGGGCTTCGGAGCAGTTCTTC
TRBV4-1	TRBD1	TRBJ1-2	many	CASSQDRDRGGYGYTF	TGCGCCAGCAGCCAAGATCGAGACAGGGGGGGCTATGGCTACACCTTC
TRBV25-1	-	TRBJ1-2	-	CASSESGFNYGYTF	TGTGCCAGCAGTGAATCAGGCTTCAACTATGGCTACACCTTC
TRBV20-1	-	TRBJ2-5	-	CSAGSIEGGLNYQETQYF	TGCAGTGCTGGGAGTATTGAGGGGGGCCTTAACTACCAAGAGACCCAGTACTTC
TRBV7-9	-	TRBJ1-2	-	CASSLESIQGYTF	TGTGCCAGCAGCTTAGAGTCCATCCAGGGCTACACCTTC
TRBV20-1	-	TRBJ1-4	few	CSARDEQGSWSEKLFF	TGCAGTGCTAGAGATGAGCAGGGATCGTGGAGTGAAAAACTGTTTTTT
TRBV20-1	TRBD1	TRBJ2-7	many	CSVLFPGTGGSYEQYF	TGCAGTGTTCTCTTTCCCGGGACAGGGGGGTCTTACGAGCAGTACTTC
TRBV29-1	-	TRBJ2-4	few	CSVEDGRAKNIQYF	TGCAGCGTTGAAGACGGTAGGGCCAAAAACATTCAGTACTTC
TRBV19	TRBD1	TRBJ2-4	few	CASSIDRDTRTGQYF	TGTGCCAGTAGTATAGATAGGGACACAAGGACAGGCCAGTACTTC
TRBV5-1	-	TRBJ2-1	-	CASSQRTAYNEQFF	TGCGCCAGCAGCCAACGGACAGCTTACAATGAGCAGTTCTTC
TRBV29-1	-	TRBJ1-1	-	CSVDLGLADEAFF	TGCAGCGTGGACTTAGGCCTGGCGGATGAAGCTTTCTTT
TRBV15	TRBD2	TRBJ2-1	few	CATSSLAGAYNEQFF	TGTGCCACCAGCAGCCTAGCGGGGGCCTACAATGAGCAGTTCTTC
TRBV27	-	TRBJ1-4	-	CASSHGLLNEKLFF	TGTGCCAGCAGTCATGGCCTACTTAATGAAAAACTGTTTTTT
TRBV7-9	-	TRBJ2-5	-	CASSPKSPAYETQYF	TGTGCCAGCAGCCCTAAGTCTCCCGCCTATGAGACCCAGTACTTC
TRBV6-7	TRBD1	TRBJ1-5	-	CASSYEDRGRYSNQPQHF	TGTGCCAGCAGTTACGAGGACAGGGGTCGATATAGCAATCAGCCCCAGCATTTT
TRBV15	-	TRBJ1-1	-	CATSRGRTPYTEAFF	TGTGCCACCAGCAGAGGTCGGACACCGTACACTGAAGCTTTCTTT
TRBV12-3/TRBV12-4	-	TRBJ1-1	few	CASSSPPLMNTEAFF	TGTGCCAGCAGTTCCCCCCCCCTCATGAACACTGAAGCTTTCTTT
TRBV7-6	TRBD2	TRBJ2-1	many	CASSLGTAGGNEQFF	TGTGCCAGCAGCTTAGGGACTGCGGGGGGCAATGAGCAGTTCTTC
TRBV20-1	TRBD2	TRBJ2-5	few	CSARRAGIQETQYF	TGCAGTGCTAGACGAGCGGGGATACAAGAGACCCAGTACTTC
TRBV20-1	TRBD1	TRBJ2-7	-	CSASRQGDLGEQYF	TGCAGTGCTAGTCGGCAGGGGGATTTAGGGGAGCAGTACTTC
TRBV6-1	TRBD2	TRBJ2-1	-	CASERLGTSSWGNEQFF	TGTGCCAGCGAAAGACTAGGGACTAGCTCATGGGGCAATGAGCAGTTCTTC
TRBV6-6	-	TRBJ1-1	few	CASSDTTQLTEAFF	TGTGCCAGCAGTGATACGACGCAACTCACTGAAGCTTTCTTT
TRBV7-8	TRBD1	TRBJ2-3	few	CASSFLGQSTDTQYF	TGTGCCAGCAGCTTCCTGGGACAGAGCACAGATACGCAGTATTTT
TRBV2	TRBD1	TRBJ2-7	-	CASLLDRGTYEQYF	TGTGCCAGTCTTCTGGACAGGGGGACCTACGAGCAGTACTTC
TRBV29-1	-	TRBJ2-3	-	CSGARGILSDTQYF	TGCAGCGGGGCAAGGGGGATTCTCTCAGATACGCAGTATTTT
TRBV4-1	-	TRBJ2-3	many	CASSQEGDSTDTQYF	TGCGCCAGCAGCCAAGAGGGGGATTCTACAGATACGCAGTATTTT
TRBV7-7	-	TRBJ2-1	many	CASSRGGGYNEQFF	TGTGCTAGCAGCCGGGGAGGGGGGTACAATGAGCAGTTCTTC
TRBV7-9	TRBD2	TRBJ2-7	few	CASSLGGDPYYEQYF	TGTGCCAGCAGCCTCGGGGGGGATCCGTATTACGAGCAGTACTTC
TRBV29-1	-	TRBJ2-5	-	CSVENSGETQYF	TGCAGCGTTGAAAATAGTGGGGAGACCCAGTACTTC
TRBV4-1	TRBD2	TRBJ2-3	-	CASSPLGRERGTDTQYF	TGCGCCAGCAGCCCCCTGGGGCGGGAGAGGGGCACAGATACGCAGTATTTT
TRBV20-1	TRBD2	TRBJ2-3	-	CSARTVERGARTDTQYF	TGCAGTGCTAGGACCGTCGAGCGGGGGGCCCGCACAGATACGCAGTATTTT
TRBV6-6	-	TRBJ1-5	-	CASSLEGRVNSNQPQHF	TGTGCCAGCAGCTTGGAGGGGCGAGTAAATAGCAATCAGCCCCAGCATTTT